One T cell receptor (beta chain) is described in this entry. Its specificity is not known. Libraries were prepared by immunoSEQ multiplex PCR; TCRdb keeps only in-frame clonotypes and omits some of them. The sample carries more than 7,500 clones, roughly 90% recorded once. The data derive from a study of OX40 agonist ivuxolimab in advanced cancers. Study-wide context: Partial responses were achieved by three patients, of whom one had hepatocellular carcinoma and two had cutaneous melanoma.

Study-wide findings and caveats: The CD4+ and CD8+ T cells in the blood had expanded clonally by week 6 at 0.1 to 3.0 mg/kg. Some patients who did not respond also had low normalized T-cell clonal expansion.

The germline V gene encodes CDR1 MNHEY and CDR2 SMNVEV (reference sequence). V gave up 3 bases and J gave up 7 bases; unmatched junction bases: 11. The CDR3 runs to 16 residues. This receptor was obtained from an adult with an advanced solid tumor such as melanoma, head and neck, liver or kidney cancer. The J gene is TRBJ2-1, the V gene TRBV27, with 8 bases identical to TRBD2. The source was CD4+ or CD8+ T cells sorted from blood, collected in a trial of the OX40 agonist ivuxolimab. CDR3 in amino acids: CASSLLAGLPGNEQFF. The CDR3 DNA reads TGTGCCAGCAGTTTGCTAGCGGGTCTACCTGGGAATGAGCAGTTCTTC.